The 26 T cell receptor beta chains below come from one sample, sequenced in a study of graft-versus-host responses after intestinal transplantation. These receptors are not linked to any known antigen. Profiled with immunoSEQ multiplex PCR; TCRdb holds only in-frame clones, not every one. The top ten clones hold 0.35% of a sample with about 88,000 clones, approximately 90% of them seen once. This sample comprised unstimulated CD4+ T cells sorted from spleen or lymph node cells, obtained before transplant. All receptors come from a human donor who was the organ donor for an intestinal transplant.

This chain connects TRBV7-9 to TRBJ2-2, with TRBD1 identical over 7 bases. V trimming: 4 bases; J trimming: 5 bases; junction bases outside the gene matches: 13. From germline, CDR1 is SEHNR and CDR2 FQNEAQ (reference sequence). This CDR3 contains 17 residues. The chain's CDR3 is CASSSPGWDSGTGELFF. The CDR3 DNA is TGTGCCAGCAGCTCACCCGGCTGGGACAGCGGAACCGGGGAGCTGTTTTTT.

The chain has TRBV25-1 and TRBJ2-2; D gene ambiguous. CDR3 size: 11 residues. The germline CDR1 and CDR2 sequences are MGHDK and SYGVNS. Between the trimmed V and J ends, which lost 3 bases and 7 bases, there was a span of 3 bases. The CDR3 region is CASSDIGELFF. The CDR3 DNA sequence: TGTGCCAGCAGTGATATCGGGGAGCTGTTTTTT. Complete variable domain (other parts from reference TRBV25-1 and TRBJ2-2): EADIYQTPRYLVIGTGKKITLECSQTMGHDKMYWYQQDPGMELHLIHYSYGVNSTEKGDLSSESTVSRIRTEHFPLTLESARPSHTSQYLCASSDIGELFFGEGSRLTVL.

V usage is TRBV5-6 and J usage is TRBJ1-1; 11 bases are shared with TRBD1. J gave up 4 bases and V 3 bases, and 11 bases lay outside the gene matches. The CDR3 is 17 amino acids. The germline gives CDR1 SGHDT, CDR2 YYEEEE. The CDR3 loop reads CASSSSGTGGTGTEAFF. As DNA, the CDR3 is TGTGCCAGCAGCTCCTCCGGGACAGGGGGAACGGGCACTGAAGCTTTCTTT.

The chain has TRBV9 and TRBJ2-5, with 8 bases identical to TRBD2. Germline CDR1 reads SGDLS; CDR2 reads YYNGEE. This CDR3 region has 15 residues. V gave up 0 bases and J gave up 4 bases; unmatched junction bases: 5. CDR3: CASSVGRGGTETQYF. The CDR3 DNA follows: TGTGCCAGCAGCGTAGGACGGGGGGGGACAGAGACCCAGTACTTC.

The chain couples TRBV27 to TRBJ2-2; the D gene is possibly TRBD1 (6 bases). From germline, CDR1 is MNHEY and CDR2 SMNVEV (reference sequence). The V gene lost 6 bases and the J gene lost 0 bases, with 11 bases spanning the gap. The CDR3 runs 15 residues. CDR3 nucleotides: TGTGCCAGCAGAATACAGGGTACGAACACCGGGGAGCTGTTTTTT. Amino acid sequence: CASRIQGTNTGELFF.

V is TRBV5-1 and J is TRBJ2-3; TRBD2 might be the D (5 bases). Germline V gene lookup returns CDR1 SGHRS and CDR2 YFSETQ. The CDR3 contains 14 residues. V shed 0 bases and J shed 4 bases, with 9 bases lying between them. CDR3 sequence: CASSLDGVADTQYF. DNA for the CDR3: TGCGCCAGCAGCTTGGACGGGGTAGCAGATACGCAGTATTTT. Full variable domain (missing parts from reference TRBV5-1 and TRBJ2-3): KAGVTQTPRYLIKTRGQQVTLSCSPISGHRSVSWYQQTPGQGLQFLFEYFSETQRNKGNFPGRFSGRQFSNSRSEMNVSTLELGDSALYLCASSLDGVADTQYFGPGTRLTVL.

J is TRBJ2-1 and V is TRBV29-1; D is perhaps TRBD2 (7 bases). The germline V and J ends were trimmed by 3 bases and 8 bases, with 23 bases remaining between them. CDR3 length equals 16 residues. CDR1 and CDR2 (germline): SQVTM, ANQGSEA. The CDR3 bases are TGCAGCGTTGAGGGTTTAGGTCCCAAGGGGGGGGATGAGCAGTTCTTC. This encodes CSVEGLGPKGGDEQFF.

V usage is TRBV9 and J usage is TRBJ2-7, with 9 bases identical to TRBD1. Germline CDR1 reads SGDLS; CDR2 reads YYNGEE. The CDR3 totals 15 residues. V was pared by 0 bases and J by 6 bases, with 7 bases of the junction left unmatched. The CDR3 nucleotides are TGTGCCAGCAGCGTAGCTAGGACAGGGGTTCTCGAGCAGTACTTC. This encodes CASSVARTGVLEQYF. The variable domain in full, completed from reference TRBV9 and TRBJ2-7, reads DSGVTQTPKHLITATGQRVTLRCSPRSGDLSVYWYQQSLDQGLQFLIQYYNGEERAKGNILERFSAQQFPDLHSELNLSSLELGDSALYFCASSVARTGVLEQYFGPGTRLTVT.

This rearrangement joins TRBV6-1 to TRBJ2-1; tentative D call: TRBD1 (5 bases). The CDR3 has 13 amino acids. The V end lost 5 bases, the J end lost 5 bases, and 10 bases lay between the germline ends. CDR1 is MNHNS, CDR2 SASEGT, per germline. CDR3 region: CASSSQGHNEQFF. CDR3 sequence (DNA): TGTGCCAGCAGTAGCCAGGGTCACAATGAGCAGTTCTTC.

The chain has TRBV6-6 and TRBJ2-3; maybe TRBD1 (6 bases). V lost 6 bases and J 4 bases, leaving 8 bases between the germline ends. The CDR3 length is 12 residues. Per germline, CDR1 MNHNY and CDR2 SVGAGI (reference sequence). In nucleotides, the CDR3 is TGTGCCAGCAGCCACAGGGCAGATACGCAGTATTTT. Its translation is CASSHRADTQYF.

J is TRBJ2-7 and V is TRBV5-6, with D maybe TRBD2 (6 bases). The CDR3 consists of 16 residues. Germline loops: CDR1 SGHDT, CDR2 YYEEEE. Trimming left V 1 base short and J 0 bases short, with 14 bases between. For the CDR3, the DNA is TGTGCCAGCAGCTTGTTCCTCAGACTAGACTCCTACGAGCAGTACTTC. Translation: CASSLFLRLDSYEQYF.

This chain links TRBV6-1 with TRBJ2-7; D is undetermined. CDR3 length: 16 residues. CDR1 and CDR2 (germline): MNHNS, SASEGT. Between the trimmed V and J ends, which lost 3 bases and 2 bases, there was a span of 17 bases. The CDR3 reads CASSDPQLRHPYEQYF. CDR3 nucleotide sequence: TGTGCCAGCAGTGACCCACAGCTGCGCCACCCCTACGAGCAGTACTTC.

This chain links TRBV18 with TRBJ1-5; the D is unclear. There are 13 residues in the CDR3. Deletions cut 3 bases from V and 5 bases from J, with 8 bases between. The germline V gene encodes CDR1 KGHSH and CDR2 LQKENI. CDR3 DNA: TGTGCCAGCTCACCCGGGGTTGATCAGCCCCAGCATTTT. It is translated as CASSPGVDQPQHF.

The rearrangement uses TRBV7-8 and TRBJ2-7; a possible D gene is TRBD1 (5 bases). Trimming shortened V by 5 bases and J by 1 base, and 18 bases separated the two germline ends. CDR1 and CDR2 (germline): SGHVS, FQNEAQ. The CDR3 extends over 16 amino acids. DNA for the CDR3: TGTGCCAGCAGCCTCAACGTAGGGGCCCGATCCTACGAGCAGTACTTC. Translated: CASSLNVGARSYEQYF.

The V call is TRBV18, the J call TRBJ2-5, with D possibly being TRBD1 (6 bases). The germline V and J ends were trimmed by 5 bases and 1 base, with 8 bases remaining between them. This CDR3 is built from 13 residues. The germline V gene encodes CDR1 KGHSH and CDR2 LQKENI. The CDR3 nucleotides read TGTGCCAGCTCAGGGGGCCCCCAAGAGACCCAGTACTTC. Translated: CASSGGPQETQYF. The variable domain in full, with the rest retrieved from reference TRBV18 and TRBJ2-5, is NAGVMQNPRHLVRRRGQEARLRCSPMKGHSHVYWYRQLPEEGLKFMVYLQKENIIDESGMPKERFSAEFPKEGPSILRIQQVVRGDSAAYFCASSGGPQETQYFGPGTRLLVL.

The chain is built from TRBV6-5 and TRBJ2-1; 12 positions match TRBD2. Germline CDR1 and CDR2: MNHEY and SVGAGI. CDR3 length equals 15 residues. The V and J ends lost 6 bases and 7 bases, in that order; junction bases with no gene match: 7. The CDR3 coding sequence is TGTGCCAGCAGGATCGGACTAGCGGGAAGGAATGAGCAGTTCTTC. Translated: CASRIGLAGRNEQFF.

In this sample, this clone turned up once. V usage is TRBV28 and J usage is TRBJ1-1, with 7 positions matching TRBD1. The CDR3 contains 15 residues. From germline, CDR1 is MDHEN and CDR2 SYDVKM. J lost 2 bases, V lost 4 bases, and 7 bases had no gene match. CDR3 in DNA: TGTGCCAGCAGTTCCCCCGGGACAGTAAACACTGAAGCTTTCTTT. It codes for CASSSPGTVNTEAFF.

This clone came up once. This chain links TRBV10-3 with TRBJ2-1, with no clear D. The germline V and J ends were trimmed by 3 bases and 6 bases, with 6 bases remaining between them. Germline V gene lookup returns CDR1 ENHRY and CDR2 SYGVKD. This CDR3 is built from 12 residues. This chain's CDR3 is CAISDPSNEQFF. The CDR3 nucleotides read TGTGCCATCAGTGACCCTAGCAATGAGCAGTTCTTC.

The V call is TRBV21-1, the J call TRBJ2-3; TRBD2, the table's D call, was not compared with the DNA. TRBV21-1 is a listed pseudogene. The CDR3 runs to 17 residues. The CDR3 sequence: CASSEGPGLMHTDTQYF. DNA for the CDR3: TGTGCCAGCAGCGAAGGTCCGGGACTAATGCACACAGATACGCAGTATTTT.

The chain couples TRBV10-3 to TRBJ1-5; 11 positions agree with TRBD1. CDR3 length: 17 amino acids. Germline CDR1 ENHRY, CDR2 SYGVKD. V trimming: 2 bases; J trimming: 6 bases; junction bases outside the gene matches: 9. The CDR3 DNA reads TGTGCCATCAGTGAGCGGGGACAGGGGGAGAATAGTCAGCCCCAGCATTTT. Its translation is CAISERGQGENSQPQHF.

This clone was seen only a few times. This sequence joins TRBV28 and TRBJ1-5, with 7 bases that match TRBD1. Germline CDR1 MDHEN, CDR2 SYDVKM. The ends lost 5 bases at V and 2 bases at J; junction bases unmatched: 9. The CDR3 has 16 residues. The CDR3 loop is CASSIRTGGGNQPQHF. CDR3 bases: TGTGCCAGCAGTATCCGGACAGGAGGGGGCAATCAGCCCCAGCATTTT.

V and J are TRBV6-5 and TRBJ2-7; 7 positions match TRBD1. Germline CDR1 MNHEY, CDR2 SVGAGI. This CDR3 region has 15 residues. V shed 6 bases and J 0 bases; nucleotides not matched to a gene: 8. CDR3 nucleotides: TGTGCCAGCAGCCCCGGGGACAGTAGCTCCTACGAGCAGTACTTC. Translation gives CASSPGDSSSYEQYF.

The rearrangement links TRBV4-2 to TRBJ2-7, with 12 nucleotides matching TRBD2. The CDR3 loop spans 16 amino acids. The J segment lost 2 bases and the V segment lost 4 bases, leaving 6 bases of the junction unmatched. CDR1 is LGHNA, CDR2 YNFKEQ, per germline. CDR3 loop: CASSPTLAGGPYEQYF. The CDR3, as DNA: TGTGCCAGCAGCCCCACCCTAGCGGGAGGGCCCTACGAGCAGTACTTC.

This chain joins TRBV29-1 and TRBJ2-3; TRBD1 agrees at 8 bases. Germline V CDR1 and CDR2: SQVTM, ANQGSEA. The CDR3 sequence is 13 residues long. With 7 bases clipped from V and 6 bases from J, the junction kept 9 bases outside the gene matches. The CDR3 bases are TGCAGCGCTCGTCGGACAGGGTCCGATACGCAGTATTTT. Its translation is CSARRTGSDTQYF.

The chain is built from TRBV7-8 and TRBJ1-2; 9 bases line up with TRBD1. After removal of 6 bases from V and 8 bases from J, the junction contained 13 bases not matched to a gene. This CDR3 comprises 15 residues. Germline V gene data show CDR1 as SGHVS and CDR2 as FQNEAQ. This chain's CDR3 is CASSSPGQGAPGYTF. CDR3 bases: TGTGCCAGCAGTTCGCCGGGACAGGGAGCCCCAGGCTACACCTTC.

The J gene is TRBJ2-1, the V gene TRBV7-3; perhaps TRBD2 as D (6 bases). The CDR3 consists of 16 residues. V was clipped by 3 bases and J by 0 bases, with 12 bases between them. Germline-derived CDR1 and CDR2 are SGHTA and FQGTGA. The CDR3: CASSLRGGPSYNEQFF. The CDR3 DNA follows: TGTGCCAGCAGCTTGCGGGGAGGTCCCTCCTACAATGAGCAGTTCTTC.